This is a list of T cell receptor beta chains from one sample in a study of patients and donors after allogeneic stem cell transplantation. In TCRdb, the RT-PCR reads were re-called with MiXCR into one record per CDR3 protein. The sample carries some 960,000 distinct CDR3 sequences, roughly 18% recorded once. Sequencing used blood, either unsorted or a sorted T cell fraction (not recorded which). The receptors come from a human donor who was either an allogeneic HSCT recipient or a stem cell or donor lymphocyte infusion donor (not recorded which). It is not recorded whose cells these are; they may come from a transplant donor. CDR3s include the opening cysteine and the closing phenylalanine or tryptophan. A D gene is named only where the DNA matches it firmly. A clone size is listed for some rows: how often the clone was seen (once, few, many), or a class if it is expanded.

J gene	D gene	V gene	clone size	CDR3 protein	CDR3 DNA
TRBJ1-6	-	TRBV4-3	-	CASSPQGRDSPLHF	TGCGCCAGCAGCCCACAGGGCAGAGATTCACCCCTCCACTTT
TRBJ1-5	-	TRBV3-1	-	CASSQGKANQPQHF	TGTGCCAGCAGCCAAGGGAAGGCCAATCAGCCCCAGCATTTT
TRBJ2-2	TRBD2	TRBV24-1	few	CATSESGVKTGELFF	TGTGCCACCAGCGAAAGCGGGGTAAAAACCGGGGAGCTGTTTTTT
TRBJ1-2	-	TRBV29-1	-	CSVEGSNSDYGYTF	TGCAGCGTTGAAGGGTCCAACAGCGACTATGGCTACACCTTC
TRBJ1-5	-	TRBV12-3/TRBV12-4	-	CASSLEWVQPQHF	TGTGCCAGCAGTTTAGAATGGGTTCAGCCCCAGCATTTT
TRBJ2-2	TRBD2	TRBV11-2	few	CASSLPIRDSGRAQNTGELFF	TGTGCCAGCAGCTTACCTATCCGAGACAGCGGGAGGGCTCAAAACACCGGGGAGCTGTTTTTT
TRBJ1-2	-	TRBV4-2	-	CASSQIETFAGYTF	TGTGCCAGCAGCCAAATCGAGACCTTCGCTGGCTACACCTTC
TRBJ2-7	TRBD1	TRBV5-5	-	CASARTGGNYEQYF	TGTGCCAGCGCCCGGACAGGGGGTAACTACGAGCAGTACTTC
TRBJ2-7	TRBD2	TRBV7-9	-	CASRQAGVAYEQYF	TGTGCCAGCAGGCAAGCGGGAGTCGCCTACGAGCAGTACTTC
TRBJ1-5	TRBD1	TRBV20-1	many	CSARAPTGKSNQPQHF	TGCAGTGCTAGAGCCCCGACAGGGAAAAGCAATCAGCCCCAGCATTTT